This entry is about one T cell receptor beta chain. From the 5' RACE reads, TCRdb lists one entry per CDR3 protein and no DNA. The data include 110,000 to 150,000 distinct CDR3 sequences; the top ten clones carry 0.95% to 1.5%. Germline lookup yields CDR1 MNHEY and CDR2 SMNVEV (reference sequence). This CDR3 has 14 amino acids. The sample originates from a study of monozygotic twins with inflammatory bowel disease. This clonotype was sampled from a human donor with ulcerative colitis or Crohn's disease, or a healthy co-twin of an affected twin (not recorded which). This rearrangement joins TRBV27 to TRBJ2-2; absent DNA, TCRdb's TRBD2 call cannot be checked. What was sequenced was blood. The CDR3 reads CASMGLATTGELFF.